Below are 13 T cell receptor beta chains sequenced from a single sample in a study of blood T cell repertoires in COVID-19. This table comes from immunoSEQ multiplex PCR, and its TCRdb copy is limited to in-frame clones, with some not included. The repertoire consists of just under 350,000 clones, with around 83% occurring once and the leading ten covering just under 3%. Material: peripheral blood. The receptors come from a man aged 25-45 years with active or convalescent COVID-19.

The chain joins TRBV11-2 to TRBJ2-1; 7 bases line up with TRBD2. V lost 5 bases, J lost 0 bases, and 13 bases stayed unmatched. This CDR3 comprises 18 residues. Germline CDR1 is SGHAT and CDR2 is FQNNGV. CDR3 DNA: TGTGCCAGCAGCCTCCTCTGGAGAGCGGGGCTCTCCTACAATGAGCAGTTCTTC. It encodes CASSLLWRAGLSYNEQFF.

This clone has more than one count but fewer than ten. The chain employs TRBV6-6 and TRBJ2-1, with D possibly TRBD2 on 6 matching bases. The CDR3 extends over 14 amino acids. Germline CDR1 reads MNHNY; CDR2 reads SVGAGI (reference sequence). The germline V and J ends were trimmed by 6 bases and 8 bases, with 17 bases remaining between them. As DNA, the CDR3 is TGTGCCAGCAGGGATGGGGGGTCCTCCTATGAGCAGTTCTTC. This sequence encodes CASRDGGSSYEQFF.

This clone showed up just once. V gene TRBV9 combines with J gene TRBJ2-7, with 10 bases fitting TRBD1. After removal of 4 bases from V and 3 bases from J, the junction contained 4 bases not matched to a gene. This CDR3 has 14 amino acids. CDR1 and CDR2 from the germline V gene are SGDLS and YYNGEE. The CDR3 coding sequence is TGTGCCAGCAGCCCCCGGACAGGGGGCTACGAGCAGTACTTC. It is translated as CASSPRTGGYEQYF.

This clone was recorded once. In nucleotides, the CDR3 is TGTGCCAGCAGCATACGGACAGGCTATGGCTACACCTTC. It is translated as CASSIRTGYGYTF. The gene calls are TRBV7-2 and TRBJ1-2, with TRBD1 matching over 7 bases. The V segment lost 5 bases and the J segment 4 bases; nucleotides outside the gene matches: 4. The CDR3 sequence is 13 residues long. Per germline, CDR1 SGHTA and CDR2 FQGNSA.

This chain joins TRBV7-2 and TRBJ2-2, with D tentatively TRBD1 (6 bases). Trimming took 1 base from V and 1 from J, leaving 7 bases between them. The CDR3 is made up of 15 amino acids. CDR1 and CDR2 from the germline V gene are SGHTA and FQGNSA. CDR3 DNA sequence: TGTGCCAGCAGCTTAGGCAGGGGGAACACCGGGGAGCTGTTTTTT. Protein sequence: CASSLGRGNTGELFF.

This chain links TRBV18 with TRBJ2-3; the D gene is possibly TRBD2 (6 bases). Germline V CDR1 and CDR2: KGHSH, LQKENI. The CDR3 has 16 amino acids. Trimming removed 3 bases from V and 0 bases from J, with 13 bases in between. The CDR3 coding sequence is TGTGCCAGCTCACCCTATCTGCGGGAAAGCACAGATACGCAGTATTTT. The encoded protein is CASSPYLRESTDTQYF. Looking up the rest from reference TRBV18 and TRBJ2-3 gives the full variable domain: NAGVMQNPRHLVRRRGQEARLRCSPMKGHSHVYWYRQLPEEGLKFMVYLQKENIIDESGMPKERFSAEFPKEGPSILRIQQVVRGDSAAYFCASSPYLRESTDTQYFGPGTRLTVL.

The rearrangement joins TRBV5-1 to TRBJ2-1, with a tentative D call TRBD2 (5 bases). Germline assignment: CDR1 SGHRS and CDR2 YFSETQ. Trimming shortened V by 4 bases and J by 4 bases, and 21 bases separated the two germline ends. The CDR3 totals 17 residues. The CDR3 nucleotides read TGCGCCAGCAGCAGGTCCCCGGTGGAGCGGCAGTACAATGAGCAGTTCTTC. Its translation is CASSRSPVERQYNEQFF.

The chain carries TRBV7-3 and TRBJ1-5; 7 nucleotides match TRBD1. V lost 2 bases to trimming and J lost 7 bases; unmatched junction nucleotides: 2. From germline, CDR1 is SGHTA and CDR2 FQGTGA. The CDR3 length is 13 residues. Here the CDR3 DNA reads TGTGCCAGCAGCTTAGACAGGGAGCAGCCCCAGCATTTT. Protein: CASSLDREQPQHF.

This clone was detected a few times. CDR3 in DNA: TGCGCCAGCAGCCAAGAGGGCGGGAGATGGGGTACGCAGTATTTT. It encodes CASSQEGGRWGTQYF. This chain links TRBV4-1 with TRBJ2-3, with 7 nucleotides matching TRBD2. The CDR3 consists of 15 residues. V trimming: 0 bases; J trimming: 8 bases; junction bases outside the gene matches: 8. Germline CDR1 MGHRA, CDR2 YSYEKL.

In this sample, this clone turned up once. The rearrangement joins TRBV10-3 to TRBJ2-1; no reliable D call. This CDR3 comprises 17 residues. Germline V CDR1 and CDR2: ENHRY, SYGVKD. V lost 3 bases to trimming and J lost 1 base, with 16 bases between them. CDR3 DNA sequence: TGTGCCATCAGTGATCCTGGTGACTTGCCTTCCTACAATGAGCAGTTCTTC. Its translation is CAISDPGDLPSYNEQFF.

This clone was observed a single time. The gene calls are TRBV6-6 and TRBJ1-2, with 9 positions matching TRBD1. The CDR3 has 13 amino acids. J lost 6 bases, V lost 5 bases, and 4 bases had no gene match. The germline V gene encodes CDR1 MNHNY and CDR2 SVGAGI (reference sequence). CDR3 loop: CASSPGTGNGYTF. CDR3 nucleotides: TGTGCCAGCAGTCCCGGGACAGGGAATGGCTACACCTTC.

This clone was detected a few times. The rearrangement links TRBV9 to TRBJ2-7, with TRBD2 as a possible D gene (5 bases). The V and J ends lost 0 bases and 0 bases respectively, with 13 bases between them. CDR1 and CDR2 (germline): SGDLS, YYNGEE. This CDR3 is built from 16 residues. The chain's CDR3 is CASSVARAASSYEQYF. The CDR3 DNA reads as TGTGCCAGCAGCGTAGCCCGAGCGGCGAGCTCCTACGAGCAGTACTTC.

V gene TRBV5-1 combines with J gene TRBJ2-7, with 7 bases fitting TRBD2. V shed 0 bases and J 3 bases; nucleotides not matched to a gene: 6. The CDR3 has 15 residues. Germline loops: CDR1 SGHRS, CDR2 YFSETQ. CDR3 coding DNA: TGCGCCAGCAGCTTGGAGGCTAGCGGAGGCTACGAGCAGTACTTC. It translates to CASSLEASGGYEQYF.